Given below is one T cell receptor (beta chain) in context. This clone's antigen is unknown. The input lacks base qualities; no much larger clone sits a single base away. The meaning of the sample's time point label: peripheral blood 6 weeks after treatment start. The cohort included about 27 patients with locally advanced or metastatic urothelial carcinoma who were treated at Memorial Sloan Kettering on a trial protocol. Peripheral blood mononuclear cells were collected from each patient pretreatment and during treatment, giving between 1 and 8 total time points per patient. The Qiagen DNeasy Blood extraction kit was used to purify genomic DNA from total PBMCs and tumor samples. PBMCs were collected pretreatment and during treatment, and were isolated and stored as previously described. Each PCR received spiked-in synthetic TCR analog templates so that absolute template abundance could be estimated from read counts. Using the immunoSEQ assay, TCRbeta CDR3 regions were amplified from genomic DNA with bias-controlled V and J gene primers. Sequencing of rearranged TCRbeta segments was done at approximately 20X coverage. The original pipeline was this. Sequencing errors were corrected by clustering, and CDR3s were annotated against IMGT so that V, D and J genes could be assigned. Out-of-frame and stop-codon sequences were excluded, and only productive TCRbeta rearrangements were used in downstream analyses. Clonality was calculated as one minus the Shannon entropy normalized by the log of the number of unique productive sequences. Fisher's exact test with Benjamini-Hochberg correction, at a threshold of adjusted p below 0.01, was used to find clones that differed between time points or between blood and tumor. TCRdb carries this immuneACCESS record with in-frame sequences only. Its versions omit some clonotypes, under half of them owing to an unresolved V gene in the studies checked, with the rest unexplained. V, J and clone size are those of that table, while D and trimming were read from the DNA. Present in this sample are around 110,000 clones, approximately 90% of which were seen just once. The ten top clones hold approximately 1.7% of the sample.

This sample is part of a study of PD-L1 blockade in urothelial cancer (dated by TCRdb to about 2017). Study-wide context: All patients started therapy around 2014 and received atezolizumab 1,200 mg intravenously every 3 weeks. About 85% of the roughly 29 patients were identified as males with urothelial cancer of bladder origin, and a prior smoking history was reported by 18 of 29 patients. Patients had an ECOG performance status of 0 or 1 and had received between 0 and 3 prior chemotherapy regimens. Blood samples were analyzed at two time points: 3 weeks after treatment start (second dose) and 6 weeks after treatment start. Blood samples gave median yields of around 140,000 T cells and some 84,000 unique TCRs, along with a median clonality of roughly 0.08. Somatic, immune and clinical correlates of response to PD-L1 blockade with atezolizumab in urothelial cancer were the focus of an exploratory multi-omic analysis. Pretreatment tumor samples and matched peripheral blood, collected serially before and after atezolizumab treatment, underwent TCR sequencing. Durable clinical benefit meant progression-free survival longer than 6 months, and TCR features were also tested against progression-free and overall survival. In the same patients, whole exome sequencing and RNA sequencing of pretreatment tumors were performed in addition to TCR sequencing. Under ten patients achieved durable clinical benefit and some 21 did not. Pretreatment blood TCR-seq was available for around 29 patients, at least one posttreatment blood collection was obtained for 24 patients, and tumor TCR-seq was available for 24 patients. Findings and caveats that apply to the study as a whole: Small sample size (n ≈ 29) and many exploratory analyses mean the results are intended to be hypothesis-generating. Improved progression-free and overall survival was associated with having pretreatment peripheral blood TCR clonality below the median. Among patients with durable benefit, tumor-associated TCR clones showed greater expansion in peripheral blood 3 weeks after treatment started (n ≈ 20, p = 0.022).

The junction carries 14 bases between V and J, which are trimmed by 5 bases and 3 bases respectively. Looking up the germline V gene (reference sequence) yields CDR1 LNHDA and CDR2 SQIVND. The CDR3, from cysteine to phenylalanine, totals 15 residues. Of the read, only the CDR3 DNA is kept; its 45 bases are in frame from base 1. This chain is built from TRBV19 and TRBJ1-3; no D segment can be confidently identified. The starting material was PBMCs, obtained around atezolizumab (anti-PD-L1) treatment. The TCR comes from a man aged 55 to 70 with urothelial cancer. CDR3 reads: CASSLNGLGGNTIYF. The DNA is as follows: TGTGCCAGTAGTCTCAACGGTCTTGGTGGAAACACCATATATTTT.